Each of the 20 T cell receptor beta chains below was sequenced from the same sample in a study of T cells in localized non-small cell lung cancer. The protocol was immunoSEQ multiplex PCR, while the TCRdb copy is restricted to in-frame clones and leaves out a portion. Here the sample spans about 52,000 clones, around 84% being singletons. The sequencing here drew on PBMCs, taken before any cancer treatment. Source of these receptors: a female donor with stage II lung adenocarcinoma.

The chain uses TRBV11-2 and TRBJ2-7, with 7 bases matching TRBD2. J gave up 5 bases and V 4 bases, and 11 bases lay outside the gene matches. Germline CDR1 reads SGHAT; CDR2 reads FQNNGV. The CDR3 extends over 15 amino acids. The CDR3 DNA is TGTGCCAGCAGCTCCAGGGCTAGCGGAAAACACGAGCAGTACTTC. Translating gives CASSSRASGKHEQYF.

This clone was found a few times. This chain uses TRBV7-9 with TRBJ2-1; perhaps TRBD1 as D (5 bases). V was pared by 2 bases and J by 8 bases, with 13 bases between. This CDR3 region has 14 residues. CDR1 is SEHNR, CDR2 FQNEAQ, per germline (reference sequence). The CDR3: CASSLSPRAYEQFF. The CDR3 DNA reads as TGTGCCAGCAGCTTATCCCCCAGGGCCTATGAGCAGTTCTTC.

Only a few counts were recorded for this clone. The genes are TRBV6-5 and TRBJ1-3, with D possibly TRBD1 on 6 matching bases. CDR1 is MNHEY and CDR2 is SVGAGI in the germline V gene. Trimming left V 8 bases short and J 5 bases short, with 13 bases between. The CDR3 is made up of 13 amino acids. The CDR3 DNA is TGTGCCAGCGGAGAGGGGGGACGAAACACCATATATTTT. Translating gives CASGEGGRNTIYF.

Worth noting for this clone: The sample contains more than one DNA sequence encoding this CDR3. The CDR3 sequence: CASSLGFYGYTF. The CDR3 nucleotides are TGTGCCAGCAGCTTGGGATTCTATGGCTACACCTTC. This chain uses TRBV5-4 with TRBJ1-2; no definite D call. Looked up from germline, CDR1 is SGHNT and CDR2 is YYREEE (reference sequence). This CDR3 is 12 amino acids long. V lost 0 bases and J 4 bases, leaving 4 bases between the germline ends.

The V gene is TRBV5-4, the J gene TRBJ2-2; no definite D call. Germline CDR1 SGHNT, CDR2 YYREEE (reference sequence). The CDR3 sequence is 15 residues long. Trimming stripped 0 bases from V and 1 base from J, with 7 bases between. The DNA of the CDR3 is TGTGCCAGCAGCTTGGAACCAGAGAACACCGGGGAGCTGTTTTTT. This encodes CASSLEPENTGELFF.

CDR3 in DNA: TGTGCCAGCAGCTCGCATTACAATGAGCAGTTCTTC. This gives the protein CASSSHYNEQFF. J is TRBJ2-1 and V is TRBV11-2; D is unresolved. Germline V gives CDR1 SGHAT, CDR2 FQNNGV. The V end was cut by 4 bases, the J end by 4 bases, with 5 bases between. The CDR3 spans 12 residues.

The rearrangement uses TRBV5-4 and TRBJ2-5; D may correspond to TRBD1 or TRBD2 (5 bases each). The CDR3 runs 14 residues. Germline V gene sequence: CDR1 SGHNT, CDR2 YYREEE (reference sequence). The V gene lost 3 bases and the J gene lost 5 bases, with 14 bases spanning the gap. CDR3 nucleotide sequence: TGTGCCAGCAGCTGGGACCGGATTTGGGAGACCCAGTACTTC. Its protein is CASSWDRIWETQYF.

This chain's CDR3 is CASRLARNEQFF. In nucleotides, the CDR3 is TGTGCCAGCAGACTAGCGCGGAATGAGCAGTTCTTC. The chain carries TRBV5-8 and TRBJ2-1, with TRBD2 identical over 7 bases. V gave up 5 bases and J gave up 7 bases; unmatched junction bases: 3. Germline lookup yields CDR1 SGHTS and CDR2 YDEGEE. The CDR3 consists of 12 residues.

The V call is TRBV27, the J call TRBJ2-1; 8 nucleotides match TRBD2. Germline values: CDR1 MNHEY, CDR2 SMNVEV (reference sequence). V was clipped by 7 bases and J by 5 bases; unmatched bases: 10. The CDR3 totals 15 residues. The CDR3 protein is CASTNGGGRNNEQFF. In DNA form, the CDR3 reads TGTGCCAGCACCAACGGGGGGGGCCGAAACAATGAGCAGTTCTTC.

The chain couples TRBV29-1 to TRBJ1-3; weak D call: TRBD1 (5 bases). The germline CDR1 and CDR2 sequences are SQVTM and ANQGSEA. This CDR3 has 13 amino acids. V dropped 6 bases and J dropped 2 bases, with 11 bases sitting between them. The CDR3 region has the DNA TGCAGCGTCGTCCAGGGAGCTGGAAACACCATATATTTT. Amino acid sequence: CSVVQGAGNTIYF.

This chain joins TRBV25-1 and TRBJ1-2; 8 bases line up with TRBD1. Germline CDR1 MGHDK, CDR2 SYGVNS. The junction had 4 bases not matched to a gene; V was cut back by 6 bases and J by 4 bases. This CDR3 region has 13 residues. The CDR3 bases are TGTGCCAGCAGCCGAGGGACAGGCTATGGCTACACCTTC. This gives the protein CASSRGTGYGYTF.

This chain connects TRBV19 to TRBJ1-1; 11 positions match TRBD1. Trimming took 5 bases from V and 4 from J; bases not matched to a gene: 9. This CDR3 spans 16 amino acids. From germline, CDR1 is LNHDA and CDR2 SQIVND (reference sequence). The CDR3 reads CASSPQDRGQSTEAFF. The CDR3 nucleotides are TGTGCCAGTAGTCCTCAGGACAGGGGGCAGAGCACTGAAGCTTTCTTT.

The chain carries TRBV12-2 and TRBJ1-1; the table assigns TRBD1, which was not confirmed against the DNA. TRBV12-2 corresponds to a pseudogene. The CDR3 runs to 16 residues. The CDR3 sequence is CASRSPDRGRYTEAFF. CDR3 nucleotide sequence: TGTGCAAGTCGCTCCCCGGACAGGGGACGGTATACTGAAGCTTTCTTT.

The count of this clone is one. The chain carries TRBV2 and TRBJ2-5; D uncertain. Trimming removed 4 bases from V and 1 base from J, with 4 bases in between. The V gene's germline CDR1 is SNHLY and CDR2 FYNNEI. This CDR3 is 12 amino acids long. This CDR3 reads CASSVFQETQYF. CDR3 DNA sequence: TGTGCCAGCAGTGTCTTCCAAGAGACCCAGTACTTC.

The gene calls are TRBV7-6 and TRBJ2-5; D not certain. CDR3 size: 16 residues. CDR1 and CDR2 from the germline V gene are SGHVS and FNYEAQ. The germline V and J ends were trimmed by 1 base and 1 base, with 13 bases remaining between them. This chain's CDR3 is CASSLGYSPAQETQYF. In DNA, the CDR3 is TGTGCCAGCAGCTTAGGCTACAGTCCTGCCCAAGAGACCCAGTACTTC.

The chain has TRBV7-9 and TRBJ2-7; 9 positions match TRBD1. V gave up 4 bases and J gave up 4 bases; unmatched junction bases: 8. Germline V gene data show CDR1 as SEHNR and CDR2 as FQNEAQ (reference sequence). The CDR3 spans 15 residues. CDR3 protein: CASSSRKDRGYEQYF. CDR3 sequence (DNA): TGTGCCAGCAGCTCCCGTAAGGACAGGGGATACGAGCAGTACTTC.

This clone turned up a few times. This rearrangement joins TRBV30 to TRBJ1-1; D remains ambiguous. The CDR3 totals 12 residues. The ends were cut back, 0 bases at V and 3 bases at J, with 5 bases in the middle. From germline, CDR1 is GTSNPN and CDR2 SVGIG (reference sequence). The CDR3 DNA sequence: TGTGCCTGGAGTGTCCAGTACACTGAAGCTTTCTTT. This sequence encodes CAWSVQYTEAFF.

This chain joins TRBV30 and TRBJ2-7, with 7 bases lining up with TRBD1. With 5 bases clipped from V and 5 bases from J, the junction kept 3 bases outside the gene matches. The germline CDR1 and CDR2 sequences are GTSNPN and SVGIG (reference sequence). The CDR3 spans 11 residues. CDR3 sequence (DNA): TGTGCCTGGGTCGGACAGGACGAGCAGTACTTC. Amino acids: CAWVGQDEQYF.

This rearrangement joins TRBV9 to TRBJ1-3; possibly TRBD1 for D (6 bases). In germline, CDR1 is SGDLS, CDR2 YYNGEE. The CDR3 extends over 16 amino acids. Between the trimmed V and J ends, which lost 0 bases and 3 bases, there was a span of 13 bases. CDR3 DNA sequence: TGTGCCAGCAGCGTAGTGGCCGGGGGCGGTGGAAACACCATATATTTT. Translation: CASSVVAGGGGNTIYF.

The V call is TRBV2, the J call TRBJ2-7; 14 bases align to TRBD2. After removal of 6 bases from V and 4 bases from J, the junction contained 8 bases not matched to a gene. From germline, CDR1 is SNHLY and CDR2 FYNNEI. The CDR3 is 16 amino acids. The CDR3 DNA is TGTGCCAGCAGGGCCGGACTAGCGGGGGGATATTACGAGCAGTACTTC. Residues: CASRAGLAGGYYEQYF.